Each of the 5 T cell receptor beta chains below was sequenced from the same sample in a study of T cell responses to AZD1222 COVID-19 vaccine. The assay was immunoSEQ multiplex PCR, and TCRdb's table has in-frame clones only and misses some. The table has about 150,000 clones, 88% seen once. Sample: peripheral blood, taken on day 0 of AZD1222 vaccination. The receptor source for this set is an adult in good health.

The chain carries TRBV7-2 and TRBJ2-7, with 7 bases that match TRBD1. Germline V gene data show CDR1 as SGHTA and CDR2 as FQGNSA. V shed 1 base and J 3 bases; nucleotides not matched to a gene: 12. The CDR3 length is 17 residues. The CDR3 spells CASSLVGGGQTNYEQYF. CDR3 nucleotide sequence: TGTGCCAGCAGCTTAGTAGGTGGGGGACAGACAAACTACGAGCAGTACTTC. Variable domain in full (rest from reference TRBV7-2 and TRBJ2-7): GAGVSQSPSNKVTEKGKDVELRCDPISGHTALYWYRQSLGQGLEFLIYFQGNSAPDKSGLPSDRFSAERTGGSVSTLTIQRTQQEDSAVYLCASSLVGGGQTNYEQYFGPGTRLTVT.

The chain joins TRBV19 to TRBJ1-5; a weak D match, TRBD1 (5 bases). Trimming removed 5 bases from V and 5 bases from J, with 10 bases in between. Looked up from germline, CDR1 is LNHDA and CDR2 is SQIVND (reference sequence). This CDR3 is built from 13 residues. CDR3 protein: CASSSDTYQPQHF. CDR3 sequence (DNA): TGTGCCAGTAGTTCGGACACATATCAGCCCCAGCATTTT.

The genes are TRBV28 and TRBJ1-2; tentatively, D is TRBD1 (5 bases). Germline CDR1 is MDHEN and CDR2 is SYDVKM. The CDR3 length is 14 residues. V lost 4 bases and J 5 bases, leaving 14 bases between the germline ends. For the CDR3, the DNA is TGTGCCAGCAGTTCACCAGGGAGGGCGTATGGCTACACCTTC. It yields the protein CASSSPGRAYGYTF.

V usage is TRBV7-6 and J usage is TRBJ1-1; D call uncertain. Trimming pared 2 bases from V and 0 bases from J, leaving 10 bases between. The CDR3 runs to 15 residues. Germline CDR1 SGHVS, CDR2 FNYEAQ. The chain's CDR3 is CASSLRGPLNTEAFF. The CDR3 DNA is TGTGCCAGCAGCTTAAGAGGACCTTTGAACACTGAAGCTTTCTTT.

This chain uses TRBV5-1 with TRBJ1-1, with D perhaps matching TRBD1 (5 bases). The CDR3 has 15 residues. V dropped 0 bases and J dropped 1 base, with 10 bases sitting between them. Germline V gives CDR1 SGHRS, CDR2 YFSETQ. Here the CDR3 DNA reads TGCGCCAGCAGCTTGGGTGGGACCCCGAACACTGAAGCTTTCTTT. It encodes CASSLGGTPNTEAFF.